These 7 T cell receptor beta chains were all obtained from the same sample, sequenced in a study of shared clonotypes between healthy human individuals. Generated by immunoSEQ multiplex PCR, the TCRdb table keeps only in-frame clones and is missing some. Counted here are under 1,100,000 clones, 75% occurring once; the ten biggest clones make up 1.5%. Sequenced input: memory CD4+ T cells sorted from blood. Specified subset: CD45RA-negative fraction. Receptors originate from a man younger than 35 in good health.

This chain joins TRBV18 and TRBJ1-4; perhaps TRBD1 as D (5 bases). The V gene's germline CDR1 is KGHSH and CDR2 LQKENI. The CDR3 extends over 16 amino acids. V lost 3 bases, J lost 2 bases, and 13 bases lay in between. CDR3 loop: CASSPGTPGTNEKLFF. The CDR3 DNA is TGTGCCAGCTCACCTGGGACTCCCGGCACTAATGAAAAACTGTTTTTT.

This chain joins TRBV5-1 and TRBJ2-3; no firm D call. V lost 0 bases and J lost 2, with 10 bases in between. The CDR3 has 15 residues. In germline, CDR1 is SGHRS, CDR2 YFSETQ. The CDR3: CASSLDGFATDTQYF. The CDR3, as DNA: TGCGCCAGCAGCTTGGACGGGTTTGCCACAGATACGCAGTATTTT.

This chain uses TRBV5-4 with TRBJ2-6; no reliable D call. CDR3 length: 15 amino acids. In germline, CDR1 is SGHNT, CDR2 YYREEE (reference sequence). V shed 3 bases and J shed 2 bases, with 9 bases lying between them. The chain's CDR3 is CASSSERAGANVLTF. CDR3 nucleotides: TGTGCCAGCAGCTCGGAACGGGCTGGGGCCAACGTCCTGACTTTC.

This chain joins TRBV6-1 and TRBJ2-5; the D call may be TRBD1 or TRBD2 (5 bases each). Looked up from germline, CDR1 is MNHNS and CDR2 is SASEGT. Trimming left V 4 bases short and J 1 base short, with 10 bases between. The CDR3 has 14 residues. The CDR3 nucleotides are TGTGCCAGCAGTGGGTGGGACGGCCAAGAGACCCAGTACTTC. This sequence encodes CASSGWDGQETQYF.

The chain combines TRBV28 with TRBJ1-6, with D unclear. V dropped 6 bases and J dropped 5 bases, with 14 bases sitting between them. CDR1 and CDR2 from the germline V gene are MDHEN and SYDVKM. CDR3 length equals 15 residues. In DNA, the CDR3 is TGTGCCAGCAGCCCTCCAGGATATCATAATTCACCCCTCCACTTT. Its protein is CASSPPGYHNSPLHF.

The V gene is TRBV11-2, the J gene TRBJ2-5; D remains ambiguous. Per the germline V gene, CDR1 is SGHAT and CDR2 is FQNNGV. The CDR3 has 14 residues. V was clipped by 5 bases and J by 0 bases, with 10 bases between them. The CDR3 protein is CASSLGYYQETQYF. The CDR3 DNA reads TGTGCCAGCAGCCTAGGCTACTACCAAGAGACCCAGTACTTC.

A few counts support this clone. The chain links TRBV6-1 to TRBJ1-1; D is undetermined. Trimming cost V 3 bases and J 0 bases, with 5 bases left between them. CDR1 and CDR2 (germline): MNHNS, SASEGT. The CDR3 runs 13 residues. DNA of the CDR3: TGTGCCAGCAGTGACGTGTTGAACACTGAAGCTTTCTTT. It specifies CASSDVLNTEAFF.